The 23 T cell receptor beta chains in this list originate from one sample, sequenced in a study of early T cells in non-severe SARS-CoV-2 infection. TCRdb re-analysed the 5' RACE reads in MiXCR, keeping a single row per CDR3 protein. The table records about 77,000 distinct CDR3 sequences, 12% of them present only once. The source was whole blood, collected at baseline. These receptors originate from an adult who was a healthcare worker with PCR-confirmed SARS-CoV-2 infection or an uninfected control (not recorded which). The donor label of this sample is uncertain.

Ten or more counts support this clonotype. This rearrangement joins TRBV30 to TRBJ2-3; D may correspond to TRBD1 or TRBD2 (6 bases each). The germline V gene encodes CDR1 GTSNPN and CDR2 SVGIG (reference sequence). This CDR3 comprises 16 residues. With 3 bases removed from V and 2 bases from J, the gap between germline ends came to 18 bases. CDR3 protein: CAWRVGPGALTDTQYF. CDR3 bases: TGTGCCTGGAGAGTTGGGCCGGGGGCACTCACAGATACGCAGTATTTT.

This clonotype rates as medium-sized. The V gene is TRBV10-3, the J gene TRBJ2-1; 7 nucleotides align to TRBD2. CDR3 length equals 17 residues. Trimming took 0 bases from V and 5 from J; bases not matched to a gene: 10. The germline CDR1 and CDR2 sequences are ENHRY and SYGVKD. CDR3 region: CAISESIGGRVNNEQFF. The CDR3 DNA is TGTGCCATCAGTGAGTCGATCGGCGGGAGAGTCAACAATGAGCAGTTCTTC.

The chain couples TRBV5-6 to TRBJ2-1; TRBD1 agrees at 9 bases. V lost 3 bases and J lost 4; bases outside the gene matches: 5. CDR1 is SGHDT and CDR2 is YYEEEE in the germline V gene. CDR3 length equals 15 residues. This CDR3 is CASSSTGGSYNEQFF. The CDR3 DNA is TGTGCCAGCAGCTCGACAGGGGGAAGTTACAATGAGCAGTTCTTC.

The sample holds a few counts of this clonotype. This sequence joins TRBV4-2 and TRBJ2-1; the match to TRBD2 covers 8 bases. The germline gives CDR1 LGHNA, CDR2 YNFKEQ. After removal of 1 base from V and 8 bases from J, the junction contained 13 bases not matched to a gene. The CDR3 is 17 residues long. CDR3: CASSQVPGPGGEDEQFF. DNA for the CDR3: TGTGCCAGCAGCCAAGTCCCGGGGCCCGGGGGGGAGGATGAGCAGTTCTTC.

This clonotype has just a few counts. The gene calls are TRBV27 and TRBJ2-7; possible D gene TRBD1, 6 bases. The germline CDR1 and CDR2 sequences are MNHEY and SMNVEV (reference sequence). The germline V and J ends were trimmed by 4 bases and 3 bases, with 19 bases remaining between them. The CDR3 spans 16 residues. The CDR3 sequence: CASSSPSFRGHYEQYF. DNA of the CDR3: TGTGCCAGCAGTTCACCCTCATTCAGGGGTCACTACGAGCAGTACTTC.

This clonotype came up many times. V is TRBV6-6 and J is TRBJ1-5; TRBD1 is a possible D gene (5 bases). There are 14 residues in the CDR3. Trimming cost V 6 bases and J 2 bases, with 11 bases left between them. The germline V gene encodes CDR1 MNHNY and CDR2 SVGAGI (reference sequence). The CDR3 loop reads CASSRDGRNQPQHF. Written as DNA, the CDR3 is TGTGCCAGCAGCAGGGACGGACGCAATCAGCCCCAGCATTTT.

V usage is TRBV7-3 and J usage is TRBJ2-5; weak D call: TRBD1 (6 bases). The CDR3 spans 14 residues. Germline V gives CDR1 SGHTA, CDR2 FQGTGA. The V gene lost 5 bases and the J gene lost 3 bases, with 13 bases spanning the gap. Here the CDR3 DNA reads TGTGCCAGCAGCCTCATGGGGGCGGAAGAGACCCAGTACTTC. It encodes CASSLMGAEETQYF. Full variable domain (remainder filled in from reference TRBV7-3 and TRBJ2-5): GAGVSQTPSNKVTEKGKYVELRCDPISGHTALYWYRQSLGQGPEFLIYFQGTGAADDSGLPNDRFFAVRPEGSVSTLKIQRTERGDSAVYLCASSLMGAEETQYFGPGTRLLVL.

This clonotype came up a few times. CDR3 loop: CASSRRGGGSGNTIYF. CDR3 DNA sequence: TGTGCCAGCAGCCGCCGGGGAGGGGGCTCTGGAAACACCATATATTTT. The chain recombines TRBV11-2 with TRBJ1-3, with D perhaps matching TRBD1 (6 bases). V gave up 5 bases and J gave up 0 bases, with 14 bases separating them. Germline V gene sequence: CDR1 SGHAT, CDR2 FQNNGV. This CDR3 has 16 amino acids. The full variable domain, its missing parts supplied by reference TRBV11-2 and TRBJ1-3, is EAGVAQSPRYKIIEKRQSVAFWCNPISGHATLYWYQQILGQGPKLLIQFQNNGVVDDSQLPKDRFSAERLKGVDSTLKIQPAKLEDSAVYLCASSRRGGGSGNTIYFGEGSWLTVV.

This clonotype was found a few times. The CDR3: CASSVGTSVYNEQFF. The CDR3 DNA sequence: TGCGCCAGCAGTGTAGGGACTAGCGTCTACAATGAGCAGTTCTTC. The chain links TRBV5-1 to TRBJ2-1; TRBD2 matches 10 bases. Germline CDR1 and CDR2: SGHRS and YFSETQ. Trimming at V came to 5 bases and at J to 3 bases, leaving 5 bases not matched to a gene. There are 15 residues in the CDR3.

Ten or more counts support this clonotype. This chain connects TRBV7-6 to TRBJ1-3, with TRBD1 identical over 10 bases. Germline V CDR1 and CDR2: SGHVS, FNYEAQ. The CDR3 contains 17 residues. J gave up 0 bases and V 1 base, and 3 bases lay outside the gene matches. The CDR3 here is CASSLGQGASSGNTIYF. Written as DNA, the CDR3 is TGTGCCAGCAGCTTAGGACAGGGGGCCAGCTCTGGAAACACCATATATTTT.

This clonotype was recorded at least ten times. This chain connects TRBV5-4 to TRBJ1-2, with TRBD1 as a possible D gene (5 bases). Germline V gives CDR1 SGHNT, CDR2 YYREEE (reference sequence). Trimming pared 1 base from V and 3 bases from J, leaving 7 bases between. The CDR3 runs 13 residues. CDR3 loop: CASSLPRDYGYTF. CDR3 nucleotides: TGTGCCAGCAGCTTGCCCAGGGACTATGGCTACACCTTC.

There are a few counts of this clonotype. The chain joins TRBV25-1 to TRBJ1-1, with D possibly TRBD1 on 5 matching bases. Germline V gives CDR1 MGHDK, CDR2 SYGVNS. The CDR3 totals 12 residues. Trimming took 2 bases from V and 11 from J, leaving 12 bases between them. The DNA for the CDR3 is TGTGCCAGCAGTGAAGGCAGCGGGGGTGCTTTCTTT. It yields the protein CASSEGSGGAFF. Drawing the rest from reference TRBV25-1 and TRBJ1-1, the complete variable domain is EADIYQTPRYLVIGTGKKITLECSQTMGHDKMYWYQQDPGMELHLIHYSYGVNSTEKGDLSSESTVSRIRTEHFPLTLESARPSHTSQYLCASSEGSGGAFFGQGTRLTVV.

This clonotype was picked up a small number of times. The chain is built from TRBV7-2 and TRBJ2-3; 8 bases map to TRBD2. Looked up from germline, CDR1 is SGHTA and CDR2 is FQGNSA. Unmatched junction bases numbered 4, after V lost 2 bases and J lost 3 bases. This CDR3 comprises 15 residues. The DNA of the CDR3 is TGTGCCAGCAGCTTAAAGCGGGGGAGAACAGATACGCAGTATTTT. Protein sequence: CASSLKRGRTDTQYF.

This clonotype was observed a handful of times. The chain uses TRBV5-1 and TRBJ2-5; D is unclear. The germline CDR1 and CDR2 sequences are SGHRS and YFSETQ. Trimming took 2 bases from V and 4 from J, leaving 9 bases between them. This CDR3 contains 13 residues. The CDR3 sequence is CASSLPEGETQYF. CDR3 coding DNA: TGCGCCAGCAGCTTACCTGAAGGAGAGACCCAGTACTTC. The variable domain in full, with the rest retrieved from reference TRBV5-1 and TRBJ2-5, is KAGVTQTPRYLIKTRGQQVTLSCSPISGHRSVSWYQQTPGQGLQFLFEYFSETQRNKGNFPGRFSGRQFSNSRSEMNVSTLELGDSALYLCASSLPEGETQYFGPGTRLLVL.

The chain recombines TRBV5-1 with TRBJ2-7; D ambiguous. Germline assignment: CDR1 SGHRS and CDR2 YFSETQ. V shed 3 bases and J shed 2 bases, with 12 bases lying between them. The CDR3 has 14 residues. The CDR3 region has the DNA TGCGCCAGCAGCTGGTTTGGTTCCACCTACGAGCAGTACTTC. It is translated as CASSWFGSTYEQYF.

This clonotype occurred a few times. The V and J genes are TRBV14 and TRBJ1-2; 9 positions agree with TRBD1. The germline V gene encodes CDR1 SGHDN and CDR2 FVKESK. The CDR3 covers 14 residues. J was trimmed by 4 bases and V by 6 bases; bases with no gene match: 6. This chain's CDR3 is CASSWTGALYGYTF. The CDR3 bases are TGTGCCAGCAGTTGGACAGGGGCCCTCTATGGCTACACCTTC.

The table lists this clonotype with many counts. CDR3 in DNA: TGTGCCAGCAGCTTAGGACTTCACACCGGGGAGCTGTTTTTT. Its protein is CASSLGLHTGELFF. The chain combines TRBV7-2 with TRBJ2-2; no firm D call. The CDR3 is 14 amino acids. The V end was cut by 1 base, the J end by 3 bases, with 6 bases between. Germline V gene sequence: CDR1 SGHTA, CDR2 FQGNSA.

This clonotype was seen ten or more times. CDR3 coding DNA: TGTGCCACCAGTGAATTGGTGGATACGCAGTATTTT. Residues: CATSELVDTQYF. The chain combines TRBV24-1 with TRBJ2-3; D not certain. The CDR3 is 12 amino acids. V lost 4 bases to trimming and J lost 6 bases, with 7 bases between them. Germline lookup yields CDR1 KGHDR and CDR2 SFDVKD.

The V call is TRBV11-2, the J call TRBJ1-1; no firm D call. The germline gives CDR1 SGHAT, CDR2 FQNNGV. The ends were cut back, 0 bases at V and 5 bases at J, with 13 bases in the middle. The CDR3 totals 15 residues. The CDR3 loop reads CASSLDPAPGTEAFF. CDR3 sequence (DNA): TGTGCCAGCAGCTTAGATCCTGCCCCGGGAACTGAAGCTTTCTTT. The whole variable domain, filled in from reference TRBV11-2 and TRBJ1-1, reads EAGVAQSPRYKIIEKRQSVAFWCNPISGHATLYWYQQILGQGPKLLIQFQNNGVVDDSQLPKDRFSAERLKGVDSTLKIQPAKLEDSAVYLCASSLDPAPGTEAFFGQGTRLTVV.

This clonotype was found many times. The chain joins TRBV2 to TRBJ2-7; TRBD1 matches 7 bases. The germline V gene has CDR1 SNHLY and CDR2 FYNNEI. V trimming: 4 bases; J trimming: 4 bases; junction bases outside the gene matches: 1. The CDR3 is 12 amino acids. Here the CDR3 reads CASSGQGYEQYF. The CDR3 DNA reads TGTGCCAGCAGTGGACAGGGATACGAGCAGTACTTC.

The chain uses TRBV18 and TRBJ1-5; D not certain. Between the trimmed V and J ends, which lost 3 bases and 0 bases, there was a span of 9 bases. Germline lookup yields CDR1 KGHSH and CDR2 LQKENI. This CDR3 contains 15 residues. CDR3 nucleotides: TGTGCCAGCTCACCGTTGGGCGCTAGCAATCAGCCCCAGCATTTT. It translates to CASSPLGASNQPQHF.

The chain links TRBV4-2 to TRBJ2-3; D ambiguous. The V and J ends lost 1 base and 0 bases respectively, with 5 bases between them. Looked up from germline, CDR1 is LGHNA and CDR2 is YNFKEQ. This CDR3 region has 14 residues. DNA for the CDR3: TGTGCCAGCAGCCAAGGGACCAGCACAGATACGCAGTATTTT. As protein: CASSQGTSTDTQYF.

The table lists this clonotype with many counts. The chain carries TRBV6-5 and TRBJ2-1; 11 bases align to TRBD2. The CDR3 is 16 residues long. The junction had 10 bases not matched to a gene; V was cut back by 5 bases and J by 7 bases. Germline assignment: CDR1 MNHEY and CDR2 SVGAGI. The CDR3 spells CASSRLTGLAGNEQFF. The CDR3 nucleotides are TGTGCCAGCAGTCGGTTGACCGGACTAGCGGGTAATGAGCAGTTCTTC.